The 11 T cell receptor beta chains below were found in one sample sequenced in a study of blood T cell repertoires in COVID-19. The data were produced by immunoSEQ multiplex PCR, yet TCRdb's version contains in-frame clones alone and is incomplete. The table has more than 100,000 clones, about 90% seen once. Sequencing was performed on peripheral blood. The receptors were gathered from a woman aged 70 to 79 with acute or convalescent COVID-19.

Comments on this clone: The junction shows a germline mismatch at one end, possibly a read error. The J gene is TRBJ1-2, the V gene TRBV28; a weak D match, TRBD1 (5 bases). The CDR3 sequence is 12 residues long. Germline V gene lookup returns CDR1 MDHEN and CDR2 SYDVKM. CDR3 in amino acids: CASSSLAPTALF. The CDR3 DNA is TGTGCCAGCAGTTCCCTCGCCCCGACAGCCTTATTC.

The chain combines TRBV27 with TRBJ2-7, with TRBD1 matching 8 bases. From germline, CDR1 is MNHEY and CDR2 SMNVEV (reference sequence). V lost 8 bases and J lost 5; bases outside the gene matches: 8. The CDR3 is 13 residues long. The CDR3 region has the DNA TGTGCCAGCGAAGGACAGGGACTCCACGAGCAGTACTTC. Translating it yields CASEGQGLHEQYF.

This chain joins TRBV19 and TRBJ1-3; D remains unclear. The germline V gene encodes CDR1 LNHDA and CDR2 SQIVND (reference sequence). The CDR3 extends over 15 amino acids. V was shortened by 7 bases and J by 0 bases, with 13 bases between the two germline ends. The CDR3 reads CASTSYGGSGNTIYF. Here the CDR3 DNA reads TGTGCCAGTACCTCATACGGCGGCTCTGGAAACACCATATATTTT.

The rearrangement links TRBV25-1 to TRBJ1-3; D might be TRBD1 (5 bases). The germline gives CDR1 MGHDK, CDR2 SYGVNS. The CDR3 loop spans 16 amino acids. V was cut by 1 base and J by 0 bases, with 10 bases left in between. In DNA, the CDR3 is TGTGCCAGCAGTGAATGGGGGGGGACCTCTGGAAACACCATATATTTT. Translation gives CASSEWGGTSGNTIYF.

V gene TRBV19 combines with J gene TRBJ2-5; 11 nucleotides line up with TRBD2. Germline trimming cut 5 bases from V and 7 bases from J; bases unmatched to any gene: 9. Per germline, CDR1 LNHDA and CDR2 SQIVND (reference sequence). This CDR3 has 15 residues. The CDR3 region has the DNA TGTGCCAGTAGTGGTAGCGGGGGGGCCGTGAGGACCCAGTACTTC. Its translation is CASSGSGGAVRTQYF. Based on the CDR3 plus reference TRBV19 and TRBJ2-5, the full variable domain is DGGITQSPKYLFRKEGQNVTLSCEQNLNHDAMYWYRQDPGQGLRLIYYSQIVNDFQKGDIAEGYSVSREKKESFPLTVTSAQKNPTAFYLCASSGSGGAVRTQYFGPGTRLLVL.

The rearrangement links TRBV13 to TRBJ2-1, with TRBD2 matching 9 bases. The V segment lost 5 bases and the J segment 4 bases; nucleotides outside the gene matches: 6. The V gene's germline CDR1 is PRHDT and CDR2 FYEKMQ (reference sequence). The CDR3 has 15 residues. The CDR3 nucleotides are TGTGCCAGCAGCCTCGAGCGGGGGGAGTACAATGAGCAGTTCTTC. Its protein product is CASSLERGEYNEQFF. The variable domain in full, completed from reference TRBV13 and TRBJ2-1, reads AAGVIQSPRHLIKEKRETATLKCYPIPRHDTVYWYQQGPGQDPQFLISFYEKMQSDKGSIPDRFSAQQFSDYHSELNMSSLELGDSALYFCASSLERGEYNEQFFGPGTRLTVL.

Here the CDR3 reads CASGPGTDNEKLFF. CDR3 bases: TGTGCTAGTGGCCCCGGGACAGATAATGAAAAACTGTTTTTT. This sequence joins TRBV12-5 and TRBJ1-4; 7 bases match TRBD1. V dropped 6 bases and J dropped 4; count of bases not matched to a gene: 5. The germline V gene has CDR1 LGHNT and CDR2 FRNRAP. CDR3 size: 14 residues.

The V call is TRBV10-3, the J call TRBJ1-5; 8 bases are a match to TRBD1. With V trimmed by 5 bases and J by 2 bases, 11 bases remained unmatched. Germline V gene sequence: CDR1 ENHRY, CDR2 SYGVKD. The CDR3 has 17 residues. The CDR3 DNA sequence: TGTGCCATCAGTACCGGACAGGGTGCTTTAGGCAATCAGCCCCAGCATTTT. Protein sequence: CAISTGQGALGNQPQHF.

The J gene is TRBJ1-2, the V gene TRBV9; 7 bases line up with TRBD1. This CDR3 is 15 amino acids long. J lost 4 bases, V lost 2 bases, and 8 bases had no gene match. Germline CDR1 is SGDLS and CDR2 is YYNGEE. Written as DNA, the CDR3 is TGTGCCAGCAGCGTGGCCGGGACAGAGGTCTATGGCTACACCTTC. Its translation is CASSVAGTEVYGYTF.

The rearrangement links TRBV19 to TRBJ2-7; a weak D match, TRBD1 (6 bases). Germline lookup yields CDR1 LNHDA and CDR2 SQIVND (reference sequence). This CDR3 spans 15 amino acids. The V end was cut by 3 bases, the J end by 2 bases, with 14 bases between. CDR3 nucleotides: TGTGCCAGTAGTATTGGCAGGGGCCATCCCTACGAGCAGTACTTC. This gives the protein CASSIGRGHPYEQYF.

The sample holds one count of this clone. This chain uses TRBV19 with TRBJ1-6; TRBD1 matches at 10 bases. The germline gives CDR1 LNHDA, CDR2 SQIVND (reference sequence). Losses at the gene ends were 7 bases for V and 5 bases for J; bases not matched to a gene: 8. The CDR3 loop spans 16 amino acids. The CDR3 is CASTAWGQGNNSPLHF. Written as DNA, the CDR3 is TGTGCCAGTACGGCATGGGGACAGGGGAATAATTCACCCCTCCACTTT. The variable domain in full, with the rest retrieved from reference TRBV19 and TRBJ1-6, is DGGITQSPKYLFRKEGQNVTLSCEQNLNHDAMYWYRQDPGQGLRLIYYSQIVNDFQKGDIAEGYSVSREKKESFPLTVTSAQKNPTAFYLCASTAWGQGNNSPLHFGNGTRLTVT.